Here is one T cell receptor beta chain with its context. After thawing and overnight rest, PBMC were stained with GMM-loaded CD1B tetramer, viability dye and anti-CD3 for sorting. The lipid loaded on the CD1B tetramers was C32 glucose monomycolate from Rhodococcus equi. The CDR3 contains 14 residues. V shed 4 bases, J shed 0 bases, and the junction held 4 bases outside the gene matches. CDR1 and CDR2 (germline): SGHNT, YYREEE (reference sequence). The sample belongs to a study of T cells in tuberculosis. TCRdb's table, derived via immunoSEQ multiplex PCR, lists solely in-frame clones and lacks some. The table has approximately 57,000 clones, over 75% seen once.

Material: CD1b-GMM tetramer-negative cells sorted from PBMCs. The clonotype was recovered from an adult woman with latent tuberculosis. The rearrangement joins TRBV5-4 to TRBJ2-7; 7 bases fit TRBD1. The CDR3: CASSIGTVSYEQYF. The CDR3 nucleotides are TGTGCCAGCAGCATAGGGACAGTCTCCTACGAGCAGTACTTC.